A selection of T cell receptor beta chains follows, all from one sample in a study of blood T cell repertoires in COVID-19. This table comes from immunoSEQ multiplex PCR, and its TCRdb copy is limited to in-frame clones, with some not included. This sample yields 130,000 to 150,000 clones, of which around four fifths are seen a single time; about 6.1% belongs to the top ten. Specimen: PBMCs or T cells enriched from blood (not recorded which). The receptors derive from a woman in her forties who had recovered from COVID-19. The CDR3 runs from the conserved cysteine through the conserved F or W. D genes are given only for firm matches. Clone size is stated in some rows and not others, as once, few, many or a class when expanded.

CDR3 protein,CDR3 DNA,D gene,clone size,J gene,V gene
CASQGMGNTEAFF,TGTGCCAGTCAGGGGATGGGGAACACTGAAGCTTTCTTT,NA,NA,TRBJ1-1,TRBV5-8
CASSRTLQGAMNTEAFF,TGTGCCAGTAGTCGCACATTACAGGGGGCGATGAACACTGAAGCTTTCTTT,TRBD1,NA,TRBJ1-1,TRBV19
CASSFPGEKLFF,TGTGCCAGCAGTTTCCCCGGGGAAAAACTGTTTTTT,NA,NA,TRBJ1-4,TRBV27
CASSLLGGSSREQFF,TGTGCCAGCAGTTTACTTGGTGGGAGTTCTCGTGAGCAGTTCTTC,NA,NA,TRBJ2-1,TRBV27
CASSLEVARCQPQHF,TGCGCCAGCAGCTTGGAGGTCGCCAGGTGTCAGCCCCAGCATTTT,NA,NA,TRBJ1-5,TRBV5-1
CASSYSVGAEAFF,TGTGCCAGCAGCTATTCCGTGGGAGCTGAAGCTTTCTTT,NA,NA,TRBJ1-1,TRBV7-2
CASSVGPGPYEQYF,TGTGCCAGCAGCGTAGGACCAGGGCCCTACGAGCAGTACTTC,NA,NA,TRBJ2-7,TRBV9
CASSLDRRSFHGYTF,TGTGCCAGCAGCTTGGACCGTCGGTCGTTCCATGGCTACACCTTC,NA,NA,TRBJ1-2,TRBV5-6
CASSGTGVSGYTF,TGTGCCAGCAGTGGTACAGGGGTGAGTGGCTACACCTTC,TRBD1,few,TRBJ1-2,TRBV25-1
CASSLAQAGGSTDTQYF,TGCGCCAGCAGCTTGGCCCAGGCAGGTGGGAGCACAGATACGCAGTATTTT,NA,NA,TRBJ2-3,TRBV5-1
CASSNNQPQHF,TGTGCCAGCAGCAACAATCAGCCCCAGCATTTT,NA,few,TRBJ1-5,TRBV28
CASGSSSGSWNEQFF,TGTGCTAGTGGAAGCTCTAGCGGGAGTTGGAATGAGCAGTTCTTC,TRBD2,NA,TRBJ2-1,TRBV12-5
CASNPRGREATDTQYF,TGTGCCAGCAACCCTAGGGGGCGGGAAGCCACAGATACGCAGTATTTT,NA,NA,TRBJ2-3,TRBV28
CASSQWDRSNEKLFF,TGTGCCAGCAGCCAATGGGACAGGTCGAATGAAAAACTGTTTTTT,TRBD1,NA,TRBJ1-4,TRBV5-8
CASSAGLAGPDTQYF,TGCGCCAGCAGCGCAGGACTAGCGGGGCCAGATACGCAGTATTTT,TRBD2,NA,TRBJ2-3,TRBV5-1
CASSLQGSGNTIYF,TGTGCCAGCTCACTCCAGGGTAGTGGAAACACCATATATTTT,NA,many,TRBJ1-3,TRBV18
CAWSEDRIETQYF,TGTGCCTGGAGTGAGGACAGGATTGAGACCCAGTACTTC,TRBD1,NA,TRBJ2-5,TRBV30
CSARTPGELFF,TGCAGTGCTCGGACACCCGGGGAGCTGTTTTTT,NA,NA,TRBJ2-2,TRBV20-1
CASSYLVWGQGNGYTF,TGTGCCAGCAGTTATTTGGTCTGGGGACAGGGGAATGGCTACACCTTC,TRBD1,once,TRBJ1-2,TRBV6-5
CASSDQGQETQHF,TGTGCCAGCAGTGATCAGGGGCAGGAGACCCAGCATTTT,NA,NA,TRBJ1-5,TRBV2
CASSGQVGSPLHF,TGTGCCAGCAGCGGACAGGTTGGATCACCCCTCCACTTT,NA,NA,TRBJ1-6,TRBV9
CASSSIPFSGRWSYEQYF,TGTGCCAGCAGTTCAATTCCCTTTAGCGGGAGGTGGTCCTACGAGCAGTACTTC,TRBD2,once,TRBJ2-7,TRBV27
CASSEGRGSPYEQYF,TGTGCCAGCAGTGAGGGACGGGGGTCCCCTTACGAGCAGTACTTC,NA,NA,TRBJ2-7,TRBV6-1
CAGGTALNSPLHF,TGTGCCGGGGGGACAGCGCTTAATTCACCCCTCCACTTT,TRBD1,few,TRBJ1-6,TRBV30
CASSPRQGPGNSPLHF,TGTGCCAGTAGTCCCCGACAGGGCCCGGGGAATTCACCCCTCCACTTT,TRBD1,NA,TRBJ1-6,TRBV19
CASSAGTSGGKETQYF,TGTGCCAGCAGTGCCGGGACTAGCGGGGGGAAAGAGACCCAGTACTTC,TRBD2,NA,TRBJ2-5,TRBV2